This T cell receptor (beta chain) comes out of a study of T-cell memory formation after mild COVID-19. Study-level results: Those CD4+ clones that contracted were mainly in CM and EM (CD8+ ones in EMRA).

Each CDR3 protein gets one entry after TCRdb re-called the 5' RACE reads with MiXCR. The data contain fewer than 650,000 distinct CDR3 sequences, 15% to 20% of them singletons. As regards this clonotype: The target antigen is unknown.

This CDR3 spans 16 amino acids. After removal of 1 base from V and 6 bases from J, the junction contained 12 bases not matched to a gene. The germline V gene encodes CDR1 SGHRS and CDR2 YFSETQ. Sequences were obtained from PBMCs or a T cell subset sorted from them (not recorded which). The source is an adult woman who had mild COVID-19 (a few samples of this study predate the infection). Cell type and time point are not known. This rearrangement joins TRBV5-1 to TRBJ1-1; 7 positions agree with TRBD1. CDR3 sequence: CASSLISPGQPPEAFF. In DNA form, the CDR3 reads TGCGCCAGCAGCTTGATCTCACCGGGACAGCCCCCTGAAGCTTTCTTT.